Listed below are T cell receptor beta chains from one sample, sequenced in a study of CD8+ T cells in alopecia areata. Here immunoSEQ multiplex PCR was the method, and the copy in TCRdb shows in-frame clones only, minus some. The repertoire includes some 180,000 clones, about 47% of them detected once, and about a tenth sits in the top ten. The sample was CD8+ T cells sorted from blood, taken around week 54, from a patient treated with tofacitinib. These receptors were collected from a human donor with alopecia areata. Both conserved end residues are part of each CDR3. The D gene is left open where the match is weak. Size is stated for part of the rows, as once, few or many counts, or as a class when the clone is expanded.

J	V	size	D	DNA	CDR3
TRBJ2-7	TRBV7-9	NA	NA	TGTGCCAGCAGCCGGGGGAATTACGAGCAGTACTTC	CASSRGNYEQYF
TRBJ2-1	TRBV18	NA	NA	TGTGCCAGCTCACCAGTAGGCAATGAGCAGTTCTTC	CASSPVGNEQFF
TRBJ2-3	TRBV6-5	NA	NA	TGTGCCAGCACCGACACCTCCGAGGCAGATACGCAGTATTTT	CASTDTSEADTQYF
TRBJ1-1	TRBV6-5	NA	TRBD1	TGTGCCAGCAGTTACGACAGGGAGGAGACTGAAGCTTTCTTT	CASSYDREETEAFF
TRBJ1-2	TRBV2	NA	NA	TGTGCCAGCAGCCCTGACAGCCCAAAGGGCTACACCTTC	CASSPDSPKGYTF
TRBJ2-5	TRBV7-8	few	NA	TGTGCCAGCAGCCCAGATACATGGGAAGAGACCCAGTACTTC	CASSPDTWEETQYF
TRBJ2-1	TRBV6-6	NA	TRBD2	TGTGCCAGCAGTTACCAGCGGGGGACCTACAATGAGCAGTTCTTC	CASSYQRGTYNEQFF
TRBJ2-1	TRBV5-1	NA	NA	TGCGCCAGCAGCTTGGGAAGGAGCATGATGCTGAACAATGAGCAGTTCTTC	CASSLGRSMMLNNEQFF
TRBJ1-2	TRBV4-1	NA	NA	TGCGCCAGCAGCCAAGACCGAGAGGGGAGCTATGGCTACACCTTC	CASSQDREGSYGYTF
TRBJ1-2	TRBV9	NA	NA	TGTGCCAGCAGCGTAGAGGGGGGTCGGATACTTGGCTACACCTTC	CASSVEGGRILGYTF
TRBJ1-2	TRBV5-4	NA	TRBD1	TGTGCCAGCAGCCCGATCGGGACAGGGATAGAAGGCTACACCTTC	CASSPIGTGIEGYTF
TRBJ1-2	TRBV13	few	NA	TGTGCCAGCAGCTTTCGCCCTAACTATGGCTACACCTTC	CASSFRPNYGYTF
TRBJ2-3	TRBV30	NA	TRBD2	TGTGCCTGGAGTGTACGGGGGGGCACAGATACGCAGTATTTT	CAWSVRGGTDTQYF
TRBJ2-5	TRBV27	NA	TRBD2	TGTGCCAGCAGTCCGGGACTAGCGGGGGCTGGGGAAGAGACCCAGTACTTC	CASSPGLAGAGEETQYF
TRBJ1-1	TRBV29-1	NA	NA	TGCAGCGTTGAAGGTCTTCAAGAAAGGGGTAGGAACACTGAAGCTTTCTTT	CSVEGLQERGRNTEAFF
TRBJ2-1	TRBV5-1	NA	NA	TGCGCCAGCAGCCGGTGGGGGGACGGTGAGCAGTTCTTC	CASSRWGDGEQFF
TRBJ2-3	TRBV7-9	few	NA	TGTGCCAGCAGCCCCCGGGCCGTGGGGACAGATACGCAGTATTTT	CASSPRAVGTDTQYF
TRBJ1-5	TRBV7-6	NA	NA	TGTGCCAGCAGTTCAGGGACCAGTCAGCCCCAGCATTTT	CASSSGTSQPQHF
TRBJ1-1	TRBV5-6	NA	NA	TGTGCCAGCAGCTTGGGATGGGGGTGGAACACTGAAGCTTTCTTT	CASSLGWGWNTEAFF
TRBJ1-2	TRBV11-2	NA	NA	TGTGCCAGCAGACCTTCTGGGGGGGCGGACTATGGCTACACCTTC	CASRPSGGADYGYTF
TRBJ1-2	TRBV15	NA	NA	TGTGCCACCAGCCTTATCACAGGAATTGGCTACACCTTC	CATSLITGIGYTF
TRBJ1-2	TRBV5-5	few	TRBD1	TGTGCCAGCAGCTTGACAGGGGGCGGCTACACCTTC	CASSLTGGGYTF